What follows are 27 T cell receptor beta chains derived from one specimen sequenced in a study of blood T cell repertoires in COVID-19. TCRdb keeps only in-frame clones here, not all; method: immunoSEQ multiplex PCR. The sample lists 150,000 to 200,000 clones, around 87% occurring once. The sample consisted of PBMCs or T cells enriched from blood (not recorded which). These receptors were collected from a woman aged 40 to 55 in a cohort exposed to, infected with or recovered from COVID-19 (not recorded which).

The chain joins TRBV27 to TRBJ1-2, with TRBD1 identical over 8 bases. CDR1 is MNHEY and CDR2 is SMNVEV in the germline V gene (reference sequence). The ends lost 5 bases at V and 4 bases at J; junction bases unmatched: 6. This CDR3 region has 14 residues. This CDR3 is CASSPRDRTYGYTF. The DNA for the CDR3 is TGTGCCAGCAGTCCGAGGGACAGGACCTATGGCTACACCTTC.

The chain uses TRBV11-2 and TRBJ2-1; 12 bases line up with TRBD2. The CDR3 has 18 residues. The trim removed 5 bases at V and 1 base at J, leaving 9 bases unmatched. Germline V gene lookup returns CDR1 SGHAT and CDR2 FQNNGV. In nucleotides, the CDR3 is TGTGCCAGCAGCCCAGGACTAGCGGGGTACTCATCCTACAATGAGCAGTTCTTC. Translated: CASSPGLAGYSSYNEQFF.

V gene TRBV27 combines with J gene TRBJ1-5; TRBD1 matches at 7 bases. The CDR3 loop spans 16 amino acids. Germline CDR1 is MNHEY and CDR2 is SMNVEV (reference sequence). J lost 0 bases, V lost 6 bases, and 8 bases had no gene match. The DNA for the CDR3 is TGTGCCAGCAGCCTCCTGGGGACAGTTAGCAATCAGCCCCAGCATTTT. Protein: CASSLLGTVSNQPQHF.

The sample holds many counts of this clone. CDR3: CASSGGPPGGANVLTF. DNA of the CDR3: TGTGCCAGCAGTGGGGGCCCGCCGGGGGGGGCCAACGTCCTGACTTTC. The rearrangement joins TRBV6-2 or TRBV6-3 to TRBJ2-6, with a possible D match to TRBD1 (6 bases). The CDR3 length is 16 residues. V lost 5 bases and J 4 bases, leaving 15 bases between the germline ends. The germline V gene encodes CDR1 MNHEY and CDR2 SVGEGT.

This clone has only a few counts. The DNA of the CDR3 is TGCGCCAGCCAAAACAGCGGGGGGGCGGGATACAATGAGCAGTTCTTC. It translates to CASQNSGGAGYNEQFF. The gene calls are TRBV5-1 and TRBJ2-1; 10 bases are shared with TRBD2. The CDR3 sequence is 16 residues long. CDR1 and CDR2 from the germline V gene are SGHRS and YFSETQ. V shed 7 bases, J shed 4 bases, and the junction held 11 bases outside the gene matches.

V gene TRBV28 combines with J gene TRBJ1-2; D not certain. V lost 5 bases and J 1 base, leaving 17 bases between the germline ends. Per the germline V gene, CDR1 is MDHEN and CDR2 is SYDVKM. This CDR3 region has 16 residues. The CDR3: CASSLAGENINYGYTF. The CDR3 DNA is TGTGCCAGCAGTCTAGCTGGGGAGAACATTAACTATGGCTACACCTTC.

The chain couples TRBV7-2 to TRBJ2-7; D call uncertain. Trimming shortened V by 3 bases and J by 2 bases, and 2 bases separated the two germline ends. This CDR3 region has 11 residues. CDR1 is SGHTA, CDR2 FQGNSA, per germline. The CDR3 reads CASSFAYEQYF. Here the CDR3 DNA reads TGTGCCAGCAGCTTCGCCTACGAGCAGTACTTC. Supplemented by reference TRBV7-2 and TRBJ2-7, the full variable domain reads GAGVSQSPSNKVTEKGKDVELRCDPISGHTALYWYRQSLGQGLEFLIYFQGNSAPDKSGLPSDRFSAERTGGSVSTLTIQRTQQEDSAVYLCASSFAYEQYFGPGTRLTVT.

The rearrangement links TRBV5-1 to TRBJ1-6; the D is unclear. In germline, CDR1 is SGHRS, CDR2 YFSETQ. V lost 3 bases and J 7 bases, leaving 14 bases between the germline ends. The CDR3 loop spans 15 amino acids. CDR3 amino acids: CASSSTSGRNSPLHF. CDR3 in DNA: TGCGCCAGCAGCTCCACTTCGGGGAGAAATTCACCCCTCCACTTT.

V and J are TRBV5-1 and TRBJ2-7; 9 nucleotides match TRBD2. V shed 4 bases and J 3 bases; nucleotides not matched to a gene: 8. Germline lookup yields CDR1 SGHRS and CDR2 YFSETQ. This CDR3 is 15 amino acids long. The CDR3: CASSRMREGLYEQYF. The CDR3 DNA reads as TGCGCCAGCAGCCGGATGCGGGAGGGCCTCTACGAGCAGTACTTC.

This clone was seen a single time. This chain links TRBV9 with TRBJ1-1; 9 bases are a match to TRBD1. CDR1 and CDR2 (germline): SGDLS, YYNGEE. This CDR3 has 12 amino acids. The V segment lost 3 bases and the J segment 6 bases; nucleotides outside the gene matches: 0. The CDR3 loop reads CASSGQGAEAFF. CDR3 coding DNA: TGTGCCAGCAGCGGACAGGGGGCTGAAGCTTTCTTT.

This chain links TRBV12-3 or TRBV12-4 with TRBJ2-7; TRBD2 aligns across 7 bases. V was clipped by 6 bases and J by 5 bases; unmatched bases: 7. The CDR3 is 13 residues long. The CDR3 bases are TGTGCCAGCAGCTTCTGGGGGGGAGACGAGCAGTACTTC. Protein sequence: CASSFWGGDEQYF.

The gene calls are TRBV19 and TRBJ1-1; D is uncertain. Germline loops: CDR1 LNHDA, CDR2 SQIVND (reference sequence). V gave up 6 bases and J gave up 1 base, with 12 bases separating them. The CDR3 sequence is 14 residues long. The CDR3 DNA follows: TGTGCCAGTAGGGAGAGGTTTGGGAACACTGAAGCTTTCTTT. This codes for CASRERFGNTEAFF.

The chain combines TRBV7-2 with TRBJ2-3; 10 bases map to TRBD2. Germline lookup yields CDR1 SGHTA and CDR2 FQGNSA. The V segment lost 2 bases and the J segment 3 bases; nucleotides outside the gene matches: 5. There are 16 residues in the CDR3. The chain's CDR3 is CASSLSASGGTDTQYF. CDR3 bases: TGTGCCAGCAGCTTATCTGCTAGCGGGGGTACAGATACGCAGTATTTT.

This chain connects TRBV2 to TRBJ1-1; maybe TRBD1 (5 bases). Germline values: CDR1 SNHLY, CDR2 FYNNEI. The CDR3 has 12 amino acids. Deletions cut 11 bases from V and 4 bases from J, with 14 bases between. The CDR3 is CAVQIGGTEAFF. The CDR3 DNA is TGTGCCGTCCAGATCGGGGGCACTGAAGCTTTCTTT.

The genes are TRBV7-9 and TRBJ1-5; TRBD1 aligns across 8 bases. Per germline, CDR1 SEHNR and CDR2 FQNEAQ (reference sequence). Unmatched junction bases numbered 9, after V lost 2 bases and J lost 0 bases. The CDR3 covers 18 residues. The CDR3 nucleotides are TGTGCCAGCAGCTTATTTTTGGGACAGGATTATAGCAATCAGCCCCAGCATTTT. As protein: CASSLFLGQDYSNQPQHF.

The chain has TRBV9 and TRBJ2-7; TRBD1 is a possible D gene (5 bases). Deletions cut 0 bases from V and 4 bases from J, with 11 bases between. CDR3 length: 14 amino acids. Germline assignment: CDR1 SGDLS and CDR2 YYNGEE. CDR3 sequence (DNA): TGTGCCAGCAGCGTAGGTGGGGCCCCTTACGAGCAGTACTTC. It is translated as CASSVGGAPYEQYF.

V is TRBV25-1 and J is TRBJ1-1; maybe TRBD1 (5 bases). The CDR3 has 14 amino acids. The germline V gene encodes CDR1 MGHDK and CDR2 SYGVNS. Between the trimmed V and J ends, which lost 3 bases and 0 bases, there was a span of 8 bases. CDR3 protein: CASSDYRLNTEAFF. DNA of the CDR3: TGTGCCAGCAGTGATTACAGGCTGAACACTGAAGCTTTCTTT.

This clone was found a few times. The chain couples TRBV7-8 to TRBJ1-4; tentative D call: TRBD1 (6 bases). Germline CDR1 SGHVS, CDR2 FQNEAQ. Trimming removed 1 base from V and 1 base from J, with 16 bases in between. The CDR3 contains 18 residues. The CDR3 sequence is CASSLVYRVGGTNEKLFF. The CDR3 DNA is TGTGCCAGCAGCTTAGTGTACAGGGTTGGGGGAACTAATGAAAAACTGTTTTTT.

The CDR3 DNA follows: TGTGCCAGCAGTTTTGGGAGGCGGATGAACTATGGCTACACCTTC. Translation gives CASSFGRRMNYGYTF. The J gene is TRBJ1-2, the V gene TRBV28, with unresolved D. The CDR3 runs 15 residues. Germline V gene sequence: CDR1 MDHEN, CDR2 SYDVKM. Trimming took 3 bases from V and 2 from J, leaving 13 bases between them.

V and J are TRBV4-3 and TRBJ1-2; weak D call: TRBD1 (6 bases). The CDR3 length is 14 residues. Looked up from germline, CDR1 is LGHNA and CDR2 is YSLEER. V lost 1 base and J lost 6, with 12 bases in between. The CDR3 sequence: CASSQGDRLHGYTF. In DNA form, the CDR3 reads TGCGCCAGCAGCCAAGGAGACAGGCTCCATGGCTACACCTTC.

This rearrangement joins TRBV28 to TRBJ1-2, with 10 bases that match TRBD1. The germline gives CDR1 MDHEN, CDR2 SYDVKM. V was clipped by 3 bases and J by 2 bases; unmatched bases: 3. This CDR3 has 15 residues. In nucleotides, the CDR3 is TGTGCCAGCAGTTTTGACAGGGGGCGGAACTATGGCTACACCTTC. As protein: CASSFDRGRNYGYTF.

The rearrangement joins TRBV11-2 to TRBJ2-7; TRBD2 aligns across 9 bases. CDR1 is SGHAT and CDR2 is FQNNGV in the germline V gene. After removal of 4 bases from V and 2 bases from J, the junction contained 3 bases not matched to a gene. The CDR3 runs to 14 residues. CDR3 sequence: CASSSPSGAYEQYF. The CDR3, as DNA: TGTGCCAGCAGCTCCCCTAGCGGGGCCTACGAGCAGTACTTC.

The rearrangement joins TRBV12-5 to TRBJ2-1; TRBD1 aligns across 11 bases. This CDR3 has 16 residues. The J segment lost 8 bases and the V segment lost 0 bases, leaving 6 bases of the junction unmatched. Germline lookup yields CDR1 LGHNT and CDR2 FRNRAP. The CDR3 loop reads CASGLVPGQGGDEQFF. CDR3 nucleotides: TGTGCTAGTGGTTTGGTCCCGGGACAGGGGGGAGATGAGCAGTTCTTC.

J is TRBJ1-1 and V is TRBV2; the D gene is possibly TRBD1 (5 bases). The germline gives CDR1 SNHLY, CDR2 FYNNEI. The V gene lost 4 bases and the J gene lost 4 bases, with 10 bases spanning the gap. The CDR3 is made up of 13 amino acids. The CDR3 nucleotides read TGTGCCAGCAGTGCCAGGGATGGCACTGAAGCTTTCTTT. Its protein is CASSARDGTEAFF.

J is TRBJ2-1 and V is TRBV6-5; no firm D call. Germline CDR1 and CDR2: MNHEY and SVGAGI. V dropped 7 bases and J dropped 9 bases, with 13 bases sitting between them. This CDR3 comprises 12 residues. CDR3 bases: TGTGCCAGCAACTCGTTCCCTGGTGAGCAGTTCTTC. Its translation: CASNSFPGEQFF.

This clone was seen repeatedly, ten times or more. The V call is TRBV6-6, the J call TRBJ2-5; TRBD2 aligns across 11 bases. The germline CDR1 and CDR2 sequences are MNHNY and SVGAGI (reference sequence). The CDR3 has 16 amino acids. The J segment lost 0 bases and the V segment lost 6 bases, leaving 6 bases of the junction unmatched. CDR3 residues: CASRVAGGSDQETQYF. The CDR3 DNA is TGTGCCAGCAGGGTAGCGGGAGGGTCCGACCAAGAGACCCAGTACTTC.

The rearrangement links TRBV28 to TRBJ1-1; 9 positions match TRBD1. Germline loops: CDR1 MDHEN, CDR2 SYDVKM. The CDR3 loop spans 15 amino acids. V dropped 6 bases and J dropped 4; count of bases not matched to a gene: 9. CDR3 nucleotide sequence: TGTGCCAGCAGGTACCTGGGACAGGGAGGCACTGAAGCTTTCTTT. This translates into CASRYLGQGGTEAFF.